A selection of T cell receptor beta chains follows, all from one sample in a study of blood T cell repertoires in COVID-19. Using immunoSEQ multiplex PCR, the repertoire was profiled, and TCRdb retains in-frame clones only, with some absent. The sample shows under 250,000 clones, 85% of them seen only once. Sequenced input: peripheral blood. Every receptor here comes from a man in his fifties with COVID-19, enrolled during active disease. CDR3s leave out the opening cysteine and the closing phenylalanine or tryptophan.

v_call cdr3_aa
TRBV28 ASTYTGGGNQPQH
TRBV28 ASGLTAGRSTDTQY
TRBV30 AWSPQIQGTQY
TRBV2 ASTRGDTQY
TRBV18 ASSPGGRNQPQH
TRBV29-1 SVEMGGVAF
TRBV9 ASSVGVGRRETQY
TRBV2 ASSSDRVMGQPQH
TRBV6-5 ASTRPGNTGELF
TRBV2 ASSLFAGNSPLH
TRBV7-2 ASSLAPGRKPQH
TRBV4-1 ASSQVTGSYEQY
TRBV7-2 ASSYARNQPQH
TRBV7-6 ASSLRSGGAKYNEQF
TRBV9 ASSLRGTEGYEQY
TRBV7-9 ASSQGLSYEQY
TRBV20-1 SASYSDRVDGNTIY
TRBV23-1 ASSHFGGTATNEKLF
TRBV6-5 ASRPPAGPGETQY
TRBV7-2 ASRNRGDGYT
TRBV5-1 ASSFAAGGTDTQY
TRBV7-2 ASSLAANQPQH
TRBV4-2 ASSSREGEKLF
TRBV6-6 ASSYQGSLLPEQY
TRBV3-1/TRBV3-2 ASSPVPGQGLGTPLH
TRBV2 ARQLRTGTGDNSPLH
TRBV2 ASTSIYDRAGLNEQY
TRBV25-1 ASSPRGRVNTEAF
TRBV19 ASSPDSYYGYT
TRBV5-1 ASSLISGGTGDTQY
TRBV6-2/TRBV6-3 ASSKTTSGEHEQF
TRBV30 AWRGQGSEAF
TRBV11-2 ASSLEQLAGAEQF
TRBV10-3 AISEVKNYGYT
TRBV5-1 ASGSTVNYGYT
TRBV4-2 ASSLSDSVGTEAF
TRBV2 ASSDLAGQGNEKLF
TRBV6-2/TRBV6-3 ASSDTQGSNQPQH
TRBV4-1 ASSQDRHGYEQY
TRBV6-5 ASSIQGYGYT
TRBV5-1 ASSLYGGGYGYT
TRBV11-2 ASSLSRGTYEQY
TRBV29-1 SVATGPGELF
TRBV10-1 ASSEMVAGGSSYNEQF
TRBV5-3 AEGGSGRNGEQF
TRBV19 ARTPGGSGETYEQY
TRBV30 AWSVSRTGPNQPQH
TRBV6-1 ASSEAGGVDGYT
TRBV5-1 ASSLGQGAPYEQY
TRBV11-3 ASSLGQGSSYEQY
TRBV18 ASSPEGLKNEQY
TRBV6-1 ASSEGGGNTEAF
TRBV28 ASSQGVDSPLH